The table lists the clone carrying this T cell receptor (beta chain) with many counts. What it recognizes is unknown. The data derive from a study of CD8 T cells in ankylosing spondylitis. Study-level results: Ankylosing spondylitis blood appeared to carry a characteristic TCR beta motif of roughly eight highly homologous variants.

Germline CDR1 SGHRS, CDR2 YFSETQ. The V end was cut by 0 bases, the J end by 5 bases, with 8 bases between. This CDR3 is 13 amino acids long. Quantitative 5'-RACE was performed with molecular barcodes, and it yielded the TCR beta libraries. TCRdb analysed the 5' RACE reads with MiXCR anew, one entry per CDR3 protein. The sample contains some 800,000 distinct CDR3 sequences, about 10% of which appear only once. The sample consisted of blood, either unsorted or a sorted T cell fraction (not recorded which). This clonotype was obtained from a male donor with ankylosing spondylitis. The chain links TRBV5-1 to TRBJ2-5; D is unclear. CDR3 coding DNA: TGCGCCAGCAGCTTGGAGGGCTGGGAGACCCAGTACTTC. Amino acid sequence: CASSLEGWETQYF.